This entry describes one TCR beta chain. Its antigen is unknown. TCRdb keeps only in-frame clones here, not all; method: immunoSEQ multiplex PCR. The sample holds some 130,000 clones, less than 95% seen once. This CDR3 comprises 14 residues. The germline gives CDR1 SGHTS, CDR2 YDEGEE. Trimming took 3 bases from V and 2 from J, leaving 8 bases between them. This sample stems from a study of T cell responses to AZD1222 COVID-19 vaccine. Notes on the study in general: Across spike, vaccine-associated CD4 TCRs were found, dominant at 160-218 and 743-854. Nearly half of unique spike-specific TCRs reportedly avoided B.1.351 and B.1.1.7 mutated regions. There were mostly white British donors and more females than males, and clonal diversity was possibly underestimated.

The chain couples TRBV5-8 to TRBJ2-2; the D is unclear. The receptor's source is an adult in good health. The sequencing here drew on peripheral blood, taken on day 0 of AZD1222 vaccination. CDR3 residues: CASSYRSNTGELFF. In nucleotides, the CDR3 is TGTGCCAGCAGCTACCGGAGTAACACCGGGGAGCTGTTTTTT. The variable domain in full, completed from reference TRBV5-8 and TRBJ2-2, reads EAGVTQSPTHLIKTRGQQATLRCSPISGHTSVYWYQQALGLGLQFLLWYDEGEERNRGNFPPRFSGRQFPNYSSELNVNALELEDSALYLCASSYRSNTGELFFGEGSRLTVL.